This T cell receptor beta chain came from a study of regulatory T cells in long-lasting Graves disease. This clonotype was counted only a few times. Mismatch with germline at one junction end may stem from a read error. Time point here: newly diagnosed GD, antithyroid drugs for less than 3 months. Following extraction of RNA from PBMCs, that RNA was used to make the TCR library. Library construction for TCR beta used iRepertoire HTBI primers and Arm-PCR of CDR3 regions. A single record per CDR3 protein comes from TCRdb applying MiXCR to the multiplex PCR reads. The sample lists about 620,000 distinct CDR3 sequences; 15% to 20% were seen once. The CDR3 runs to 17 residues. Germline assignment: CDR1 SSHAT and CDR2 FNYEAQ (reference sequence). These same data were also listed under a study on T cells in Graves' hyperthyroidism and ophthalmopathy.

The source material was peripheral blood mononuclear cells (PBMCs), sampled at new diagnosis, from a patient treated with antithyroid drugs. The sequence came from a woman in her twenties or thirties with Graves disease. V usage is TRBV7-7 and J usage is TRBJ2-1, with 14 bases aligning to TRBD2. CDR3 in amino acids: CASSFGLAGGGANEQFF. For the CDR3, the DNA is TGTGCTAGCAGCTTTGGACTAGCGGGAGGAGGGGCCAATGAGCAGTTCTTC.